This record looks at one T cell receptor beta chain sequence and its context. Antigen unknown. The data originate from a study of OX40 agonist ivuxolimab in advanced cancers. Looking at the study overall: An agonistic human IgG2 monoclonal antibody against OX40 (CD134) was given. All patients had ivuxolimab intravenously every 2 weeks at 0.01 to 10 mg/kg. Study results and caveats: At doses 0.1 to 3.0 mg/kg, CD4+ and CD8+ clones expanded.

Generated by immunoSEQ multiplex PCR, the TCRdb table keeps only in-frame clones and is missing some. The sample consists of about 82,000 clones, about 85% of them appearing once. The CDR3 runs to 19 residues. Per the germline V gene, CDR1 is SGDLS and CDR2 is YYNGEE. V dropped 3 bases and J dropped 0; count of bases not matched to a gene: 5. Sequenced material: CD4+ or CD8+ T cells sorted from blood, taken in a trial of the OX40 agonist ivuxolimab. V is TRBV9 and J is TRBJ2-2; 16 bases agree with TRBD2. This clonotype was sampled from an adult with an advanced solid tumor such as melanoma, head and neck, liver or kidney cancer. CDR3 sequence (DNA): TGTGCCAGCAGCGAACCGGGACTAGCGGGGGGGGCGAACACCGGGGAGCTGTTTTTT. It codes for CASSEPGLAGGANTGELFF.